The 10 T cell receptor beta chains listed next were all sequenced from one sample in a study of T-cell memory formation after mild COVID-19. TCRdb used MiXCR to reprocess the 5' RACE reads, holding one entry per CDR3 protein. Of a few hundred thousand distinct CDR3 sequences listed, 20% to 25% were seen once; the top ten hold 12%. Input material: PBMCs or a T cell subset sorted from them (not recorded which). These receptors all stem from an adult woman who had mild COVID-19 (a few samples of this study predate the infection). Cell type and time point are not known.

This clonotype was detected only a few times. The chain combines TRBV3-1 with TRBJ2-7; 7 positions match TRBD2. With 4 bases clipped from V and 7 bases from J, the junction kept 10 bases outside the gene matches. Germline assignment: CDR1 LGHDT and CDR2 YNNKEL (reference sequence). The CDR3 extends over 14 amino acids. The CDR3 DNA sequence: TGTGCCAGCAGCCTTGGCGGGAGTGGTTTTGAGCAGTACTTC. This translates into CASSLGGSGFEQYF.

The CDR3 sequence: CASSREGRYEQYF. The CDR3 nucleotides read TGCGCCAGCAGCCGGGAGGGTCGGTACGAGCAGTACTTC. The rearrangement links TRBV5-1 to TRBJ2-7, with 8 bases aligning to TRBD2. Germline V gene data show CDR1 as SGHRS and CDR2 as YFSETQ. The CDR3 loop spans 13 amino acids. The V and J ends lost 4 bases and 4 bases, in that order; junction bases with no gene match: 4.

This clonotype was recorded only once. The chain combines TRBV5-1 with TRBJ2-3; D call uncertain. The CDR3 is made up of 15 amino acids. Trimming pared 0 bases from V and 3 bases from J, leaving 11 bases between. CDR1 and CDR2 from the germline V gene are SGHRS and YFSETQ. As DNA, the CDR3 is TGCGCCAGCAGCTTGGAAGGGTTCGTGACAGATACGCAGTATTTT. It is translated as CASSLEGFVTDTQYF.

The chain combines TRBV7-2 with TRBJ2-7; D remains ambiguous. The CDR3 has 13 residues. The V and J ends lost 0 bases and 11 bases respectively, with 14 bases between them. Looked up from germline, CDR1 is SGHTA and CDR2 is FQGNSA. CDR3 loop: CASSLALGRREYF. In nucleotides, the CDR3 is TGTGCCAGCAGCTTAGCGCTCGGGCGACGAGAGTACTTC.

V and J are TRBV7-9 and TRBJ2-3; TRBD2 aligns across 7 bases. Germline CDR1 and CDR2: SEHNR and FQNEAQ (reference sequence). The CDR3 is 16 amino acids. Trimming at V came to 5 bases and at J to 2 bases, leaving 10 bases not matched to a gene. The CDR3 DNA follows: TGTGCCAGCAGCAGAGTGGCGGGGGTACTCACAGATACGCAGTATTTT. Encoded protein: CASSRVAGVLTDTQYF.

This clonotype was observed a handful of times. The CDR3 DNA sequence: TGTGCCAGCAGCCCCAGCGGGGAAAGCTACGAGCAGTACTTC. Residues: CASSPSGESYEQYF. The chain combines TRBV7-9 with TRBJ2-7; TRBD2 matches 7 bases. The V gene end was trimmed by 5 bases and the J gene end by 3 bases; junction bases not matched to a gene: 7. The CDR3 runs to 14 residues. The V gene's germline CDR1 is SEHNR and CDR2 FQNEAQ (reference sequence).

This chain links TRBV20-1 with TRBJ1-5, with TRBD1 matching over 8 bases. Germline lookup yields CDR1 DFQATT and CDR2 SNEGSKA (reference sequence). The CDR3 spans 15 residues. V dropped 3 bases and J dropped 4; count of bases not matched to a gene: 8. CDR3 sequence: CSASFDRGLNQPQHF. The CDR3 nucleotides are TGCAGTGCTAGTTTCGACAGGGGCCTTAATCAGCCCCAGCATTTT.

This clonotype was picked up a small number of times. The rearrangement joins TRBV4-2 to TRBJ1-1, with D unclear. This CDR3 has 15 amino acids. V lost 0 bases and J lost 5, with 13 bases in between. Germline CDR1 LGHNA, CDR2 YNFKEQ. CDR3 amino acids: CASSQEWTSGTEAFF. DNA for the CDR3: TGTGCCAGCAGCCAAGAGTGGACCTCCGGGACTGAAGCTTTCTTT.

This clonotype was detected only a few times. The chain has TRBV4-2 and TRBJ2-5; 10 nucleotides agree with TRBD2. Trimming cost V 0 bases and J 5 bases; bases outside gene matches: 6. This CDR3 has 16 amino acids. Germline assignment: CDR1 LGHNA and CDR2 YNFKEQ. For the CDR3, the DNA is TGTGCCAGCAGCCAAGATCTAGCGGGAGTTATGGAGACCCAGTACTTC. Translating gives CASSQDLAGVMETQYF.

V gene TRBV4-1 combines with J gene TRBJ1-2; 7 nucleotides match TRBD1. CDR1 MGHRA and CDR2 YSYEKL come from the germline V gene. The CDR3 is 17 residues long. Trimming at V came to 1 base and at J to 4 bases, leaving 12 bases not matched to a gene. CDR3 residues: CASSQVLVSGGTYGYTF. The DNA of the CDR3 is TGCGCCAGCAGCCAAGTGTTGGTGTCAGGGGGAACCTATGGCTACACCTTC.